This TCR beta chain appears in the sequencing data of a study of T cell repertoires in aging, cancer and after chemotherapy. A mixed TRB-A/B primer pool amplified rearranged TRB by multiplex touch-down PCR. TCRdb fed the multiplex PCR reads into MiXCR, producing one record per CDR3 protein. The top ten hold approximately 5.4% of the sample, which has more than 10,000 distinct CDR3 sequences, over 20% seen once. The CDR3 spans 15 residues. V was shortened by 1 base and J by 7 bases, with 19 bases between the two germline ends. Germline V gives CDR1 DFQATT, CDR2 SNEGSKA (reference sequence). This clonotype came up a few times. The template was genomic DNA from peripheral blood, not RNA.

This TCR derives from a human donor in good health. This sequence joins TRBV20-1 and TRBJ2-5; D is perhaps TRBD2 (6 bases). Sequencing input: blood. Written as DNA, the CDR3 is TGCAGTGCTAGAGGGCCGGGACTGGCTGATGGGACCCAGTACTTC. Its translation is CSARGPGLADGTQYF.